The next 31 T cell receptor beta chains were all read from a single sample in a study of metastatic and nonmetastatic thyroid tumors. TCRdb reanalyzed the PCR reads with MiXCR. The sample holds several thousand clones, around 31% seen once. There were no patients who had received any treatment before thyroid surgery. Material: adjacent normal tissue. Every receptor here comes from a female donor with papillary thyroid cancer or a benign thyroid nodule (not recorded which). Some clones in this sample may be carry-over from other donors' samples.

This clone was found once. The CDR3 region has the DNA TGTGCCAGCAGCGGGGGGGGGAATAGCAATCAGCCCCAGCATTTT. Its protein product is CASSGGGNSNQPQHF. The chain joins TRBV7-9 to TRBJ1-5; weak D call: TRBD1 (5 bases). There are 15 residues in the CDR3. Germline V CDR1 and CDR2: SEHNR, FQNEAQ (reference sequence). V lost 5 bases to trimming and J lost 0 bases, with 11 bases between them.

This clone was recorded a few times. At one of its ends the junction is not consistent with the germline gene, which may arise from a read error. This chain links TRBV7-9 with TRBJ1-2; D possibly corresponds to TRBD1 (6 bases). This CDR3 has 12 amino acids. Germline V gives CDR1 SEHNR, CDR2 FQNEAQ (reference sequence). The CDR3 region has the DNA TGCGCCAGCTTGGGGGCCAGAGGCTGCTACACCTTC. It encodes CASLGARGCYTF. The whole variable domain, remainder taken from reference TRBV7-9 and TRBJ1-2, is DTGVSQNPRHKITKRGQNVTFRCDPISEHNRLYWYRQTLGQGPEFLTYFQNEAQLEKSRLLSDRFSAERPKGSFSTLEIQRTEQGDSAMYLCASLGARGCYTFGSGTRLTVV.

V usage is TRBV20-1 and J usage is TRBJ2-7, with 13 bases fitting TRBD2. Per the germline V gene, CDR1 is DFQATT and CDR2 is SNEGSKA (reference sequence). This CDR3 spans 16 amino acids. With V trimmed by 1 base and J by 2 bases, 5 bases remained unmatched. CDR3 nucleotide sequence: TGCAGTGCTAGAGTCAGACTAGCGGGAGGTACCTACGAGCAGTACTTC. It yields the protein CSARVRLAGGTYEQYF.

This chain joins TRBV6-2 or TRBV6-3 and TRBJ1-5, with D unclear. CDR3 length: 13 amino acids. Trimming pared 5 bases from V and 2 bases from J, leaving 7 bases between. Germline-derived CDR1 and CDR2 are MNHEY and SVGEGT. CDR3 sequence reads: CASSPLGNQPQHF. In DNA form, the CDR3 reads TGTGCCAGCAGTCCCCTTGGCAATCAGCCCCAGCATTTT.

This clone was counted between two and nine times. The CDR3 protein is CASSESAFYEQYF. In DNA form, the CDR3 reads TGTGCCAGCAGTGAATCGGCCTTCTACGAGCAGTACTTC. The chain employs TRBV2 and TRBJ2-7; D uncertain. Germline lookup yields CDR1 SNHLY and CDR2 FYNNEI. V gave up 2 bases and J gave up 3 bases, with 8 bases separating them. The CDR3 runs to 13 residues.

This rearrangement joins TRBV7-3 to TRBJ2-7; D not certain. Trimming left V 0 bases short and J 6 bases short, with 9 bases between. Germline CDR1 is SGHTA and CDR2 is FQGTGA. The CDR3 has 13 residues. CDR3 sequence (DNA): TGTGCCAGCAGCTTAACCCCCTTAACCGAGCAGTACTTC. It specifies CASSLTPLTEQYF.

This clone is judged medium-sized. The chain combines TRBV7-8 with TRBJ2-7, with D unclear. Germline CDR1 reads SGHVS; CDR2 reads FQNEAQ. This CDR3 has 16 residues. Trimming took 1 base from V and 0 from J, leaving 13 bases between them. The CDR3 sequence: CASSLGFVGPSYEQYF. Written as DNA, the CDR3 is TGTGCCAGCAGCTTAGGGTTTGTTGGGCCCTCCTACGAGCAGTACTTC.

V gene TRBV12-3 or TRBV12-4 combines with J gene TRBJ1-5; D is ambiguous. There are 11 residues in the CDR3. Trimming left V 2 bases short and J 6 bases short, with 2 bases between. For the CDR3, the DNA is TGTGCCAGCAGTTTATCTCAGCCCCAGCATTTT. Translation gives CASSLSQPQHF.

The chain joins TRBV2 to TRBJ2-5, with TRBD1 as a possible D gene (6 bases). This CDR3 has 15 residues. The germline gives CDR1 SNHLY, CDR2 FYNNEI. V was trimmed by 4 bases and J by 5 bases, leaving 17 bases between them. CDR3 sequence reads: CASSVLLGAVETQYF. As DNA, the CDR3 is TGTGCCAGCAGTGTTCTTTTGGGGGCGGTGGAGACCCAGTACTTC.

The CDR3, as DNA: TGCGCCAGCAGCTTCTTGGGACTAGCGGGAGGGTCCTACAATGAGCAGTTCTTC. This codes for CASSFLGLAGGSYNEQFF. The V gene is TRBV5-1, the J gene TRBJ2-1; 16 nucleotides match TRBD2. The CDR3 length is 18 residues. The germline gives CDR1 SGHRS, CDR2 YFSETQ. V gave up 2 bases and J gave up 1 base; unmatched junction bases: 3.

This chain links TRBV2 with TRBJ1-1; D is uncertain. The CDR3 totals 16 residues. Germline-derived CDR1 and CDR2 are SNHLY and FYNNEI. V shed 3 bases and J shed 1 base, with 15 bases lying between them. CDR3 sequence (DNA): TGTGCCAGCAGTGAGGTTGGGGAAGCGGCGAACACTGAAGCTTTCTTT. Amino acids: CASSEVGEAANTEAFF.

This clone was counted only a few times. The V call is TRBV6-1, the J call TRBJ2-2, with D perhaps TRBD1 or TRBD2 (5 bases each). CDR3 length: 16 residues. Trimming left V 5 bases short and J 5 bases short, with 18 bases between. Germline CDR1 is MNHNS and CDR2 is SASEGT. CDR3 region: CASSRSPGTGTGELFF. The CDR3 region has the DNA TGTGCCAGCAGTCGAAGTCCCGGGACGGGGACCGGGGAGCTGTTTTTT.

V is TRBV5-1 and J is TRBJ2-1, with a possible D match to TRBD2 (6 bases). The germline V gene encodes CDR1 SGHRS and CDR2 YFSETQ. Deletions cut 2 bases from V and 8 bases from J, with 14 bases between. This CDR3 is 14 amino acids long. The CDR3 coding sequence is TGCGCCAGCAGCTTAAGGACTATCGGCGATGAGCAGTTCTTC. This sequence encodes CASSLRTIGDEQFF. Filled out from reference TRBV5-1 and TRBJ2-1, the complete variable domain reads KAGVTQTPRYLIKTRGQQVTLSCSPISGHRSVSWYQQTPGQGLQFLFEYFSETQRNKGNFPGRFSGRQFSNSRSEMNVSTLELGDSALYLCASSLRTIGDEQFFGPGTRLTVL.

The V gene is TRBV6-6, the J gene TRBJ1-3; D is uncertain. The V end lost 2 bases, the J end lost 0 bases, and 8 bases lay between the germline ends. Germline values: CDR1 MNHNY, CDR2 SVGAGI (reference sequence). The CDR3 loop spans 15 amino acids. The DNA of the CDR3 is TGTGCCAGCAGTTACAGCGTGACCTCTGGAAACACCATATATTTT. It yields the protein CASSYSVTSGNTIYF.

This clone has just a few counts. The chain links TRBV6-1 to TRBJ1-1; the D gene is possibly TRBD1 (5 bases). The CDR3 has 13 amino acids. From germline, CDR1 is MNHNS and CDR2 SASEGT. Trimming left V 7 bases short and J 3 bases short, with 12 bases between. The CDR3 coding sequence is TGTGCCAGCACCCGCCAGGGCCACACTGAAGCTTTCTTT. It encodes CASTRQGHTEAFF.

Only a few counts were recorded for this clone. The J gene is TRBJ2-2, the V gene TRBV6-2 or TRBV6-3; 10 bases agree with TRBD1. V dropped 2 bases and J dropped 5; count of bases not matched to a gene: 5. This CDR3 has 16 amino acids. CDR1 and CDR2 (germline): MNHEY, SVGEGT. The CDR3 DNA is TGTGCCAGCAGTTACCCTCGGACAGGGGGAACCGGGGAGCTGTTTTTT. Its protein is CASSYPRTGGTGELFF.

The chain combines TRBV5-1 with TRBJ2-7; D tentatively fits TRBD1 or TRBD2 (5 bases each). The CDR3 spans 12 residues. Per germline, CDR1 SGHRS and CDR2 YFSETQ. Trimming left V 4 bases short and J 4 bases short, with 9 bases between. The CDR3 protein is CASSRDGYEQYF. The CDR3 nucleotides are TGCGCCAGCAGCCGGGACGGGTACGAGCAGTACTTC.

The chain combines TRBV6-1 with TRBJ2-5, with 16 bases fitting TRBD2. V lost 10 bases and J lost 4; bases outside the gene matches: 9. This CDR3 spans 16 amino acids. From germline, CDR1 is MNHNS and CDR2 SASEGT. The CDR3 protein is CATGTSGRVGRETQYF. CDR3 DNA sequence: TGTGCCACCGGGACTAGCGGGAGGGTAGGGCGAGAGACCCAGTACTTC.

The chain is built from TRBV7-6 and TRBJ1-2; a possible D gene is TRBD1 (6 bases). Trimming left V 4 bases short and J 2 bases short, with 17 bases between. CDR1 and CDR2 (germline): SGHVS, FNYEAQ. This CDR3 is 16 amino acids long. The CDR3 nucleotides are TGTGCCAGCAGCTCTGTCCAGGGGCATCCGAACTATGGCTACACCTTC. Amino acids: CASSSVQGHPNYGYTF.

This CDR3 is CASSYLGPNSYEQYF. In DNA, the CDR3 is TGTGCCAGCAGTTACTTGGGGCCAAACTCCTACGAGCAGTACTTC. The chain links TRBV6-2 or TRBV6-3 to TRBJ2-7; D might be TRBD1 (5 bases). The CDR3 runs 15 residues. From germline, CDR1 is MNHEY and CDR2 SVGEGT. V shed 1 base and J shed 0 bases, with 10 bases lying between them.

The J gene is TRBJ2-2, the V gene TRBV20-1; 13 bases align to TRBD2. This CDR3 has 20 residues. V lost 0 bases and J lost 0; bases outside the gene matches: 10. The germline V gene has CDR1 DFQATT and CDR2 SNEGSKA (reference sequence). CDR3 in DNA: TGCAGTGCTAGAGATCGCCGACTAGCGGGAGGTCACGCGAACACCGGGGAGCTGTTTTTT. Amino acids: CSARDRRLAGGHANTGELFF.

V is TRBV6-2 or TRBV6-3 and J is TRBJ2-7; 7 bases align to TRBD2. The germline gives CDR1 MNHEY, CDR2 SVGEGT. The CDR3 is made up of 13 amino acids. The ends lost 2 bases at V and 7 bases at J; junction bases unmatched: 5. The CDR3 is CASSYGREREQYF. In DNA form, the CDR3 reads TGTGCCAGCAGTTACGGGCGGGAGAGGGAGCAGTACTTC.

The chain couples TRBV20-1 to TRBJ2-1; D is perhaps TRBD2 (6 bases). The CDR3 has 14 amino acids. Germline loops: CDR1 DFQATT, CDR2 SNEGSKA (reference sequence). The V gene lost 6 bases and the J gene lost 0 bases, with 12 bases spanning the gap. The CDR3 DNA reads as TGCAGTGCCCGGGACTGGAGCTCCTACAATGAGCAGTTCTTC. Encoded protein: CSARDWSSYNEQFF.

This clone was picked up a small number of times. The chain joins TRBV27 to TRBJ2-1, with 16 bases that match TRBD2. Germline assignment: CDR1 MNHEY and CDR2 SMNVEV (reference sequence). V shed 4 bases, J shed 10 bases, and the junction held 4 bases outside the gene matches. The CDR3 length is 15 residues. CDR3 protein: CASSWGTSGRGEQFF. The CDR3 DNA follows: TGTGCCAGCAGTTGGGGGACTAGCGGGAGGGGAGAGCAGTTCTTC.

The chain uses TRBV6-1 and TRBJ1-1, with unresolved D. This CDR3 is 13 amino acids long. Trimming pared 4 bases from V and 4 bases from J, leaving 10 bases between. Germline V gene sequence: CDR1 MNHNS, CDR2 SASEGT. CDR3: CASSAEGPTEAFF. CDR3 in DNA: TGTGCCAGCAGTGCCGAAGGTCCCACTGAAGCTTTCTTT.

CDR3 loop: CASSLELSGNFNEQFF. DNA for the CDR3: TGCGCCAGCAGCTTGGAATTAAGCGGGAACTTCAATGAGCAGTTCTTC. V usage is TRBV5-1 and J usage is TRBJ2-1; 7 nucleotides line up with TRBD2. The CDR3 spans 16 residues. The J segment lost 6 bases and the V segment lost 0 bases, leaving 9 bases of the junction unmatched. Germline assignment: CDR1 SGHRS and CDR2 YFSETQ.

The chain recombines TRBV20-1 with TRBJ2-7, with D uncertain. Germline V gene sequence: CDR1 DFQATT, CDR2 SNEGSKA (reference sequence). V lost 4 bases, J lost 2 bases, and 9 bases lay in between. The CDR3 has 12 residues. CDR3 sequence: CSAKQKAYEQYF. In nucleotides, the CDR3 is TGCAGTGCTAAACAGAAAGCCTACGAGCAGTACTTC.

J is TRBJ2-3 and V is TRBV7-3; TRBD2 might be the D (6 bases). Per germline, CDR1 SGHTA and CDR2 FQGTGA. V lost 0 bases and J lost 1, with 17 bases in between. This CDR3 comprises 18 residues. The CDR3 region has the DNA TGTGCCAGCAGCTTAACGGGGGGTGGCGGGGCGCGCACAGATACGCAGTATTTT. Translating gives CASSLTGGGGARTDTQYF.

The chain links TRBV28 to TRBJ2-1; tentative D call: TRBD2 (7 bases). The V end was cut by 3 bases, the J end by 5 bases, with 17 bases between. Germline V CDR1 and CDR2: MDHEN, SYDVKM. The CDR3 length is 16 residues. CDR3 protein: CASSFLGGTPHNEQFF. CDR3 sequence (DNA): TGTGCCAGCAGTTTCCTCGGGGGGACACCCCACAATGAGCAGTTCTTC.

This chain links TRBV11-2 with TRBJ2-7, with D uncertain. This CDR3 is built from 12 residues. V lost 5 bases and J lost 5, with 10 bases in between. Per germline, CDR1 SGHAT and CDR2 FQNNGV. DNA for the CDR3: TGTGCCAGCAGCCCGACGGCAGACGAGCAGTACTTC. This encodes CASSPTADEQYF.

This clone has only a few counts. The V and J genes are TRBV20-1 and TRBJ1-2, with a tentative D call TRBD1 (6 bases). This CDR3 is 13 amino acids long. V was clipped by 1 base and J by 7 bases, with 13 bases between them. Germline assignment: CDR1 DFQATT and CDR2 SNEGSKA (reference sequence). CDR3 protein: CSARVSAGAGYTF. CDR3 bases: TGCAGTGCTAGAGTTAGCGCGGGGGCTGGCTACACCTTC.